Below, 5 T cell receptor beta chains from the same sample are listed, as sequenced in a study of shared clonotypes between healthy human individuals. The table came from immunoSEQ multiplex PCR; TCRdb's copy has only in-frame clones and leaves some out. The sample yields 2 million to 2.5 million clones, approximately 94% seen once. Sequencing was done on a sample of naive CD4+ T cells from PBMCs. Indicated subset: CD45RA+ positively selected. The receptors originated from a man aged 18 to 29 in good health. Some clones in this sample may be carry-over from other donors' samples.

This clone was detected once. V gene TRBV30 combines with J gene TRBJ2-3, with TRBD1 identical over 7 bases. Losses at the gene ends were 0 bases for V and 6 bases for J; bases not matched to a gene: 6. The CDR3 has 14 residues. Looked up from germline, CDR1 is GTSNPN and CDR2 is SVGIG (reference sequence). CDR3 residues: CAWSVRTGSDTQYF. The CDR3 nucleotides are TGTGCCTGGAGTGTACGGACAGGTAGTGATACGCAGTATTTT. The entire variable domain, with the rest obtained from reference TRBV30 and TRBJ2-3, is as follows: SQTIHQWPATLVQPVGSPLSLECTVEGTSNPNLYWYRQAAGRGLQLLFYSVGIGQISSEVPQNLSASRPQDRQFILSSKKLLLSDSGFYLCAWSVRTGSDTQYFGPGTRLTVL.

The rearrangement links TRBV15 to TRBJ1-4; TRBD1 matches at 11 bases. The CDR3 runs 15 residues. Germline CDR1 and CDR2: LNHNV and YYDKDF (reference sequence). Losses at the gene ends were 5 bases for V and 8 bases for J; bases not matched to a gene: 7. CDR3 sequence (DNA): TGTGCCACCAGCGGTTACGGGACAGGGGGGGAAAAACTGTTTTTT. As protein: CATSGYGTGGEKLFF. The whole variable domain, filled in from reference TRBV15 and TRBJ1-4, reads DAMVIQNPRYQVTQFGKPVTLSCSQTLNHNVMYWYQQKSSQAPKLLFHYYDKDFNNEADTPDNFQSRRPNTSFCFLDIRSPGLGDTAMYLCATSGYGTGGEKLFFGSGTQLSVL.

V and J are TRBV2 and TRBJ2-1, with 9 positions matching TRBD1. Germline V gene lookup returns CDR1 SNHLY and CDR2 FYNNEI. V was clipped by 6 bases and J by 10 bases; unmatched bases: 4. CDR3 size: 12 residues. The CDR3 reads CASRGQGLEQFF. The CDR3 DNA reads as TGTGCCAGCAGGGGACAGGGTTTGGAGCAGTTCTTC.

This chain uses TRBV9 with TRBJ2-7, with TRBD1 matching over 9 bases. Germline V CDR1 and CDR2: SGDLS, YYNGEE. This CDR3 is built from 15 residues. V lost 4 bases and J lost 9; bases outside the gene matches: 14. The CDR3 reads CASSINSGTGSVQYF. The CDR3 coding sequence is TGTGCCAGCAGCATCAACTCCGGGACAGGGTCGGTGCAGTACTTC. Using reference TRBV9 and TRBJ2-7 for the parts outside the CDR3, the full variable domain is DSGVTQTPKHLITATGQRVTLRCSPRSGDLSVYWYQQSLDQGLQFLIQYYNGEERAKGNILERFSAQQFPDLHSELNLSSLELGDSALYFCASSINSGTGSVQYFGPGTRLTVT.

The gene calls are TRBV6-5 and TRBJ2-1; 7 positions agree with TRBD2. Germline-derived CDR1 and CDR2 are MNHEY and SVGAGI. Losses at the gene ends were 6 bases for V and 5 bases for J; bases not matched to a gene: 10. The CDR3 loop spans 15 amino acids. The CDR3 protein is CASRRAGLPDNEQFF. The DNA of the CDR3 is TGTGCCAGCAGAAGAGCGGGATTGCCCGACAATGAGCAGTTCTTC.